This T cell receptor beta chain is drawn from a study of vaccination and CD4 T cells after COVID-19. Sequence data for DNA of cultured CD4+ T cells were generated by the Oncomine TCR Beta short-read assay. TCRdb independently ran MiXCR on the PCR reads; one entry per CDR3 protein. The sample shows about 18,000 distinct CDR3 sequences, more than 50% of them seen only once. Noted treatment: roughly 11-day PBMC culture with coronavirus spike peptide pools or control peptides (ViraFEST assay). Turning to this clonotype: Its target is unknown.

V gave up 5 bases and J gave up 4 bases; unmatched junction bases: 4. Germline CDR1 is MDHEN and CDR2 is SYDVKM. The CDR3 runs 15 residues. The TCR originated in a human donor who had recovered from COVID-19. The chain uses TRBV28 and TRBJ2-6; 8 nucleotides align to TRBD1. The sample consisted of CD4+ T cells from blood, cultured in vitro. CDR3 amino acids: CASSSRGPGANVLTF. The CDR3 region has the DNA TGTGCCAGCAGTAGCAGGGGGCCCGGGGCCAACGTCCTGACTTTC.